A selection of T cell receptor beta chains follows, all from one sample in a study of T cells expressing NK-cell markers. TCRdb re-called the 5' RACE reads, yielding one record per CDR3 amino acid sequence without DNA. The sample includes around 14,000 distinct CDR3 sequences. The sequenced sample consisted of blood T cells: a sorted CD56 or NKG2C T cell subset, CD4+ or CD8+ T cells, or bulk PBMC T cells (not recorded which). Receptor source: a man aged 18-69 years in good health. Each CDR3 is given with its conserved first and last residue.

v_gene	j_gene	CDR3aa
TRBV10-3	TRBJ1-3	CAIMAGGLSGNTIYF
TRBV29-1	TRBJ2-7	CSASKSSHEQYF
TRBV29-1	TRBJ2-7	CSVEDGQGSYEQYF
TRBV20-1	TRBJ2-7	CSAAGTSGNYEQYF
TRBV10-2	TRBJ2-3	CASSDLREPTDTQYF
TRBV7-9	TRBJ1-6	CASRNADSPLHF
TRBV20-1	TRBJ2-3	CSARDRAGVPDTQYF
TRBV29-1	TRBJ2-7	CSVGQGAHEQYF
TRBV6-2/TRBV6-3	TRBJ2-1	CASSSRAVRLNEQFF
TRBV20-1	TRBJ2-3	CSAGQGFPDTQYF
TRBV4-3	TRBJ1-3	CASSQDIGVAARAEGNTIYF
TRBV28	TRBJ2-3	CASSYGSTDTQYF
TRBV29-1	TRBJ2-7	CSVEASGRLHEQYF
TRBV18	TRBJ2-1	CASSPSRSDEQFF
TRBV3-1	TRBJ1-1	CASSQNPGDTEAFF
TRBV7-2	TRBJ2-5	CASSLAHGGSLYQETQYF
TRBV6-5	TRBJ2-1	CASSYAASGNYNEQFF
TRBV7-9	TRBJ2-1	CASSLDPKYEQFF
TRBV5-6	TRBJ2-7	CASSLAVLAGGPYEQYF
TRBV9	TRBJ2-1	CASSASSSGRAYNEQFF
TRBV5-5	TRBJ2-3	CASSLASFADTQYF
TRBV20-1	TRBJ2-1	CSARGGQGANEQFF
TRBV12-3/TRBV12-4	TRBJ2-7	CASSYGQTYEQYF
TRBV12-3/TRBV12-4	TRBJ2-7	CASSMGLVVYEQYF
TRBV12-3/TRBV12-4	TRBJ2-7	CASSPRNNEQYF
TRBV4-3	TRBJ2-3	CASSQRGVPSTDTQYF
TRBV6-5	TRBJ1-1	CASSYGRRAGEAFF
TRBV23-1	TRBJ2-5	CASSQYIQETQYF
TRBV10-3	TRBJ2-1	CAISESTGGMGNEQFF
TRBV28	TRBJ2-1	CASRPGIAGGNEQFF
TRBV14	TRBJ1-6	CASSPQGNSPLHF
TRBV12-3/TRBV12-4	TRBJ2-7	CASGLSEGSYEQYF
TRBV5-1	TRBJ2-1	CASSFLAGDVGEQFF
TRBV12-3/TRBV12-4	TRBJ1-4	CASSSPGRKDEKLFF
TRBV7-7	TRBJ2-5	CASSRDRDETQYF
TRBV7-2	TRBJ2-6	CASSYQTSGRASGANVLTF
TRBV5-1	TRBJ1-6	CASSLDTDNSPLHF
TRBV5-1	TRBJ1-6	CASSLAGRSPLHF
TRBV21-1	TRBJ2-3	CASSKDRSGRAFGTDTQYF
TRBV28	TRBJ2-7	CASEGTLSYEQYF
TRBV5-1	TRBJ2-6	CASSLLGASGANVLTF
TRBV27	TRBJ2-1	CATRGLGTSFKDYNEQFF
TRBV28	TRBJ2-5	CASSRRDRGRRLQETQYF
TRBV5-1	TRBJ1-6	CASSRLGQGYNSPLHF
TRBV7-2	TRBJ2-4	CASSLAVGFLAKNIQYF
TRBV12-3/TRBV12-4	TRBJ2-7	CASSFSVSYEQYF
TRBV9	TRBJ2-7	CASSVGPPPSYEQYF
TRBV7-9	TRBJ1-6	CASSSSRQLNSPLHF
TRBV5-1	TRBJ2-3	CASSTLRATSDTQYF
TRBV5-1	TRBJ2-1	CASSFSGTKNNEQFF
TRBV5-5	TRBJ1-5	CASARQINQPQHF
TRBV7-2	TRBJ2-2	CASSLGTVDTGELFF
TRBV12-3/TRBV12-4	TRBJ1-5	CASSLRTASNQPQHF
TRBV20-1	TRBJ2-3	CSEKAGVTDTQYF
TRBV27	TRBJ2-3	CASSILVGQGGADTQYF
TRBV7-9	TRBJ1-2	CASSFPLLWGYTF
TRBV7-2	TRBJ1-3	CASSLDRSGNTIYF
TRBV20-1	TRBJ2-1	CSARRAASGSDEQFF
TRBV4-2	TRBJ1-5	CASSQERDSNQPQHF
TRBV12-3/TRBV12-4	TRBJ1-1	CASSPRPPQGGAEAFF